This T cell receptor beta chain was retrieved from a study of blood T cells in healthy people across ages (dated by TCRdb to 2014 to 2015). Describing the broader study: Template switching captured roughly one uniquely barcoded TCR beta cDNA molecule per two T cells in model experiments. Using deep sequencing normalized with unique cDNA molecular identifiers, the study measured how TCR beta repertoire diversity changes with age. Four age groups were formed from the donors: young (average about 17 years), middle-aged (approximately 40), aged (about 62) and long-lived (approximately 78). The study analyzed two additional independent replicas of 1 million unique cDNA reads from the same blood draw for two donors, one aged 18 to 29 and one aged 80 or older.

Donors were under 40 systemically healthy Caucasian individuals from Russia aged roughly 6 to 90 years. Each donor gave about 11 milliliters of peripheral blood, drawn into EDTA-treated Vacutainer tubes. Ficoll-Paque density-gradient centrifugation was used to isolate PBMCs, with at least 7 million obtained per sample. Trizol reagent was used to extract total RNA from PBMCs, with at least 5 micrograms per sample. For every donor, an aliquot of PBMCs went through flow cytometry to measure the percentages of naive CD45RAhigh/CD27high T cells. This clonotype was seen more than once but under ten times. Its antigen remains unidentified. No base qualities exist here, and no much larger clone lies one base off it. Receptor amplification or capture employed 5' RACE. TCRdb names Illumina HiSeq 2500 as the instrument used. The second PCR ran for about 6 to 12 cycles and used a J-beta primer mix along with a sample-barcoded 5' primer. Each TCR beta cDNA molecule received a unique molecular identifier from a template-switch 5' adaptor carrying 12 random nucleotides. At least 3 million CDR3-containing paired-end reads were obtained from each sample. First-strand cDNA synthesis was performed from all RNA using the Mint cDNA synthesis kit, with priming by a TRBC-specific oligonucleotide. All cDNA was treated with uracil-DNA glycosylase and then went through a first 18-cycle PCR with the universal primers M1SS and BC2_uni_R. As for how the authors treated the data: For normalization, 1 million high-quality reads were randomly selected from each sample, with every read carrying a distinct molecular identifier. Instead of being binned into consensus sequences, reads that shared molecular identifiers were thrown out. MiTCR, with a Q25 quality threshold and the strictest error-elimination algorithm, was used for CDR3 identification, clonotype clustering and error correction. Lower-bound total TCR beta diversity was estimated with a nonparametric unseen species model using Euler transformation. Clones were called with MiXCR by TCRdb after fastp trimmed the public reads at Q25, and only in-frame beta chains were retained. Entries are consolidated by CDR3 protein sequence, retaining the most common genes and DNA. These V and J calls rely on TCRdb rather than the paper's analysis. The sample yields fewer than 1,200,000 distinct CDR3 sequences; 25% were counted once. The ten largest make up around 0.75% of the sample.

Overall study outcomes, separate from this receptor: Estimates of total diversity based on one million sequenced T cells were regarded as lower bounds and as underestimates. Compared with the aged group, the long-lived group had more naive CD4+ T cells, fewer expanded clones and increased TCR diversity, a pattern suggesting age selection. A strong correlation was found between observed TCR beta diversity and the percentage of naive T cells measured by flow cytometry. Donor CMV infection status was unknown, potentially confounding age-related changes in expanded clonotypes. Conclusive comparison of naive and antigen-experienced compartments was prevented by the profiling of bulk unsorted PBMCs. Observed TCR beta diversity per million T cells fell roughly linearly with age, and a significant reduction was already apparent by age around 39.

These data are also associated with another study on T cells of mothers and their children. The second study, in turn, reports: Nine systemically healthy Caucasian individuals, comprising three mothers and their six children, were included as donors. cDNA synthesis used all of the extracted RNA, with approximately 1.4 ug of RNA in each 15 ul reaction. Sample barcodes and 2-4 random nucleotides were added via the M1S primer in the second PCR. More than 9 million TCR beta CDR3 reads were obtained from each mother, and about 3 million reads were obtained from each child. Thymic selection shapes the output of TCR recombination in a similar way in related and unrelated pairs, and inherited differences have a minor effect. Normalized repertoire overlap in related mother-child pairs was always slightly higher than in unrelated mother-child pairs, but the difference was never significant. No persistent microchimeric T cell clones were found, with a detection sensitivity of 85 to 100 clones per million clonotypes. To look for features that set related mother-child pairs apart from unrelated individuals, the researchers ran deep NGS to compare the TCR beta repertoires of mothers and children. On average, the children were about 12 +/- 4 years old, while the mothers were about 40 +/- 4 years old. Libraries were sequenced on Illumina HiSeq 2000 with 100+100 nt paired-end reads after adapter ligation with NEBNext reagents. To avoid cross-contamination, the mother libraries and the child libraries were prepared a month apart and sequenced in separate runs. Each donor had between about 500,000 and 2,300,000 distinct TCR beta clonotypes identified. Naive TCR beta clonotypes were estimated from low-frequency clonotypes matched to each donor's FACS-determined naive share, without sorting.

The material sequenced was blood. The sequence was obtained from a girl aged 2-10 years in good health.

The DNA is TGTGCCAGCAACCGAGGACTAGCGGGGGGGTATGAGCAGTTCTTC. It is translated as CASNRGLAGGYEQFF. The sequence joins TRBV6-2 or TRBV6-3 to TRBJ2-1; 15 middle bases align to TRBD2. Per the germline V gene, MNHEY is the CDR1 and SVGEGT is the CDR2. V and J are trimmed by 7 bases and 8 bases, and the gene matches miss 6 bases of the junction. Taken from cysteine to phenylalanine, the CDR3 has 15 residues. Of the read, only the CDR3 DNA is kept; its 45 bases are in frame from base 1.